This TCR beta chain was captured by sequencing in a study of Ad26.COV2.S vaccination and SARS-CoV-2 variants. Study outcomes and limitations: Post-vaccination breadth of spike-specific CD8+ and CD4+ T cell responses was reportedly substantial.

In regard to this clone: What it binds is not known.

Treatment given: around 19 received Ad26.COV2.S at low or high dose, single or two shots; 5 received placebo; per-sample allocation not given. Repertoires come from day 63 after the first vaccine or placebo injection. Sequenced by immunoSEQ multiplex PCR; TCRdb stores in-frame clones only, minus some. The sample lists under 600,000 clones; approximately 90% were seen once. V trimming: 3 bases; J trimming: 2 bases; junction bases outside the gene matches: 0. Germline-derived CDR1 and CDR2 are SQVTM and ANQGSEA. There are 12 residues in the CDR3. The chain combines TRBV29-1 with TRBJ2-5; 7 bases map to TRBD2. Sequenced here: peripheral blood, sampled in a trial of Ad26.COV2.S vaccine versus placebo. This clonotype originated in a person between 18 and 65 years old who received the Ad26.COV2.S COVID-19 vaccine or a placebo. CDR3 in amino acids: CSVERGQETQYF. Written as DNA, the CDR3 is TGCAGCGTTGAGCGGGGGCAAGAGACCCAGTACTTC.